Below, 27 T cell receptor beta chains from the same sample are listed, as sequenced in a study of breast tumors, draining lymph nodes, adjacent tissues. Samples came from axillary lymph nodes draining the breast cancer. Via MiXCR, TCRdb re-called the multiplex PCR reads, giving one row per CDR3 protein. The data show 170,000 or so distinct CDR3 sequences, roughly 30% seen once. The sample taken for sequencing was axillary lymph node tissue. The receptors originated from a female donor with breast cancer. Some clones in this sample may be carry-over from other donors' samples.

This clonotype was detected ten times or more. The chain carries TRBV10-3 and TRBJ2-7, with 8 bases fitting TRBD1. The junction had 10 bases not matched to a gene; V was cut back by 6 bases and J by 6 bases. CDR3 length equals 14 residues. Germline V gene data show CDR1 as ENHRY and CDR2 as SYGVKD. The CDR3 spells CAISPMTGESEQYF. Written as DNA, the CDR3 is TGTGCCATCAGCCCGATGACAGGGGAATCCGAGCAGTACTTC.

The table lists this clonotype with many counts. The chain combines TRBV19 with TRBJ2-1, with TRBD2 matching over 13 bases. Trimming at V came to 5 bases and at J to 4 bases, leaving 8 bases not matched to a gene. Germline loops: CDR1 LNHDA, CDR2 SQIVND (reference sequence). The length of the CDR3 is 17 residues. The CDR3 reads CASSALPTSGRYNEQFF. The CDR3 bases are TGTGCCAGTAGTGCCCTGCCGACTAGCGGGAGGTACAATGAGCAGTTCTTC.

This clonotype was seen repeatedly, ten times or more. The genes are TRBV9 and TRBJ2-5; 9 bases align to TRBD1. The CDR3 length is 14 residues. The germline gives CDR1 SGDLS, CDR2 YYNGEE. Trimming at V came to 3 bases and at J to 5 bases, leaving 5 bases not matched to a gene. CDR3 sequence: CASSAQGARETQYF. The CDR3 DNA reads TGTGCCAGCAGCGCACAGGGGGCGCGTGAGACCCAGTACTTC.

This clonotype was counted ten times or more. This chain joins TRBV10-2 and TRBJ2-5, with D possibly being TRBD2 (5 bases). The ends were cut back, 4 bases at V and 1 base at J, with 13 bases in the middle. Germline lookup yields CDR1 WSHSY and CDR2 SAAADI. The CDR3 totals 15 residues. The CDR3 bases are TGCGCCAGCAGTGCCGAGGGCAGGAGCCAAGAGACCCAGTACTTC. Its protein is CASSAEGRSQETQYF.

The V gene is TRBV6-1, the J gene TRBJ2-2; no clear D. This CDR3 has 13 residues. From germline, CDR1 is MNHNS and CDR2 SASEGT. The V and J ends lost 6 bases and 2 bases respectively, with 7 bases between them. In DNA form, the CDR3 reads TGTGCCAGCAGGCCCGACAACACCGGGGAGCTGTTTTTT. Translation: CASRPDNTGELFF.

The V call is TRBV7-3, the J call TRBJ1-4; D is possibly TRBD1 (5 bases). In germline, CDR1 is SGHTA, CDR2 FQGTGA. The CDR3 runs to 15 residues. Trimming stripped 5 bases from V and 5 bases from J, with 15 bases between. The DNA of the CDR3 is TGTGCCAGCAGCGCCACAGGACCGATAAATGAAAAACTGTTTTTT. It encodes CASSATGPINEKLFF.

This clonotype came up many times. The rearrangement links TRBV9 to TRBJ1-3; the D is unclear. Trimming pared 2 bases from V and 0 bases from J, leaving 6 bases between. The CDR3 covers 14 residues. From germline, CDR1 is SGDLS and CDR2 YYNGEE. The CDR3 DNA is TGTGCCAGCAGCGTTTCGGGCTCTGGAAACACCATATATTTT. Translated, it gives CASSVSGSGNTIYF.

V usage is TRBV20-1 and J usage is TRBJ1-1; no firm D call. The V gene's germline CDR1 is DFQATT and CDR2 SNEGSKA (reference sequence). The CDR3 contains 12 residues. V shed 6 bases and J shed 7 bases, with 15 bases lying between them. DNA for the CDR3: TGCAGTGCCAACCGCCGGGGAGATGAAGCTTTCTTT. Residues: CSANRRGDEAFF.

This clonotype has ten or more counts. The genes are TRBV7-2 and TRBJ1-5; TRBD1 agrees at 10 bases. This CDR3 has 15 amino acids. Losses at the gene ends were 6 bases for V and 9 bases for J; bases not matched to a gene: 11. Germline V gives CDR1 SGHTA, CDR2 FQGNSA. CDR3 bases: TGTGCCAGCAGTCCCACGGGACAGGGGCTGATGCCCCAGCATTTT. It codes for CASSPTGQGLMPQHF.

This clonotype came up many times. The chain carries TRBV5-1 and TRBJ2-2, with a weak D call TRBD2 (5 bases). The CDR3 extends over 18 amino acids. Germline V gives CDR1 SGHRS, CDR2 YFSETQ. Trimming took 6 bases from V and 1 from J, leaving 22 bases between them. CDR3 DNA: TGCGCCAGCATCCGGGATAACACCTCACCCAGGAACACCGGGGAGCTGTTTTTT. This encodes CASIRDNTSPRNTGELFF.

In its sample, this clonotype was seen many times. The rearrangement links TRBV7-7 to TRBJ2-2; no clear D gene. This CDR3 spans 13 amino acids. Germline loops: CDR1 SSHAT, CDR2 FNYEAQ (reference sequence). The CDR3 spells CASSTENTGELFF. CDR3 DNA sequence: TGTGCTAGCTCAACCGAGAACACCGGGGAGCTGTTTTTT.

DNA for the CDR3: TGTGCCAGCAGTTACACTAGCGGGGTTGCAGATACGCAGTATTTT. This codes for CASSYTSGVADTQYF. This rearrangement joins TRBV6-5 to TRBJ2-3; 10 nucleotides agree with TRBD2. Trimming took 2 bases from V and 4 from J; bases not matched to a gene: 3. The CDR3 runs 15 residues. Germline values: CDR1 MNHEY, CDR2 SVGAGI.

This rearrangement joins TRBV11-3 to TRBJ2-3; maybe TRBD1 (5 bases). The ends were cut back, 5 bases at V and 1 base at J, with 19 bases in the middle. Germline V gives CDR1 SGHNT, CDR2 YENEEA. The CDR3 is made up of 17 amino acids. Here the CDR3 DNA reads TGTGCCAGCAGCCTCAAGGGGTGGGGCGTCGGCACAGATACGCAGTATTTT. Protein product: CASSLKGWGVGTDTQYF.

This sequence joins TRBV2 and TRBJ1-2, with D unresolved. CDR3 length: 13 amino acids. V lost 2 bases and J lost 2, with 6 bases in between. From germline, CDR1 is SNHLY and CDR2 FYNNEI. The DNA of the CDR3 is TGTGCCAGCAGTGAAAAACTCAACTATGGCTACACCTTC. As protein: CASSEKLNYGYTF.

This clonotype was observed many times. This rearrangement joins TRBV13 to TRBJ1-2, with D tentatively TRBD1 (6 bases). Germline loops: CDR1 PRHDT, CDR2 FYEKMQ (reference sequence). Trimming left V 4 bases short and J 3 bases short, with 12 bases between. There are 14 residues in the CDR3. The DNA of the CDR3 is TGTGCCAGCAGCTCGGCAGGGGTAGACTATGGCTACACCTTC. Translating gives CASSSAGVDYGYTF.

The V and J genes are TRBV6-5 and TRBJ2-7; 14 bases match TRBD2. CDR3 length: 18 residues. Germline-derived CDR1 and CDR2 are MNHEY and SVGAGI. V lost 2 bases and J lost 4; bases outside the gene matches: 10. The CDR3 sequence: CASSYPGLAGGSFYEQYF. The CDR3 nucleotides are TGTGCCAGCAGTTACCCTGGACTAGCGGGGGGTTCTTTTTACGAGCAGTACTTC.

This clonotype occurred many times. The CDR3 is CASSESRENYGYTF. The DNA for the CDR3 is TGTGCCAGCAGTGAAAGCAGGGAAAACTATGGCTACACCTTC. The chain carries TRBV2 and TRBJ1-2; D may be TRBD1 (5 bases). This CDR3 spans 14 amino acids. Germline assignment: CDR1 SNHLY and CDR2 FYNNEI. Trimming removed 2 bases at V and 2 bases at J, with 9 bases between.

The chain couples TRBV29-1 to TRBJ2-3; TRBD2 agrees at 7 bases. The V and J ends lost 7 bases and 0 bases, in that order; junction bases with no gene match: 4. This CDR3 has 13 amino acids. CDR1 is SQVTM and CDR2 is ANQGSEA in the germline V gene. This CDR3 reads CSESGTSTDTQYF. CDR3 in DNA: TGCAGCGAAAGCGGGACTAGCACAGATACGCAGTATTTT.

This clonotype was seen ten or more times. The chain has TRBV2 and TRBJ1-5; D is ambiguous. CDR3 length: 14 residues. CDR1 is SNHLY and CDR2 is FYNNEI in the germline V gene. Trimming took off 7 bases at V and 7 bases at J, with 17 bases between the two ends. CDR3 residues: CASTGEGRGQPQHF. The CDR3 DNA is TGTGCCAGCACCGGTGAGGGTCGAGGGCAGCCCCAGCATTTT.

The chain links TRBV5-8 to TRBJ2-6; maybe TRBD1 (6 bases). The CDR3 spans 15 residues. Germline CDR1 SGHTS, CDR2 YDEGEE. V dropped 2 bases and J dropped 2 bases, with 8 bases sitting between them. The CDR3 nucleotides read TGTGCCAGCAGCTTTCCAGGGGCTGGGGCCAACGTCCTGACTTTC. It codes for CASSFPGAGANVLTF.

The chain is built from TRBV7-2 and TRBJ2-1; perhaps TRBD1 as D (6 bases). V lost 1 base, J lost 3 bases, and 25 bases lay in between. The CDR3 sequence is 20 residues long. Per the germline V gene, CDR1 is SGHTA and CDR2 is FQGNSA. The DNA of the CDR3 is TGTGCCAGCAGCTTAGAGATAACAGGGCCGTTAGGGTATGGCTACAATGAGCAGTTCTTC. Amino acid sequence: CASSLEITGPLGYGYNEQFF.

This clonotype was recorded many times. This chain's CDR3 is CASSYSGSAHYTF. CDR3 nucleotide sequence: TGTGCCAGCAGTTACTCGGGTTCGGCCCACTACACCTTC. The chain carries TRBV6-6 and TRBJ1-2; D is unresolved. This CDR3 spans 13 amino acids. Trimming pared 0 bases from V and 10 bases from J, leaving 12 bases between. Germline V gene sequence: CDR1 MNHNY, CDR2 SVGAGI (reference sequence).

CDR3 loop: CASSSPAGGGRFQETQYF. The CDR3, as DNA: TGTGCCAGCTCATCCCCCGCTGGGGGGGGAAGATTCCAAGAGACCCAGTACTTC. The chain is built from TRBV18 and TRBJ2-5, with 7 bases matching TRBD2. The CDR3 contains 18 residues. V was clipped by 5 bases and J by 1 base; unmatched bases: 16. In germline, CDR1 is KGHSH, CDR2 LQKENI.

V usage is TRBV6-1 and J usage is TRBJ1-5; weak D call: TRBD1 (5 bases). This CDR3 has 13 amino acids. CDR1 is MNHNS, CDR2 SASEGT, per germline. Deletions cut 7 bases from V and 11 bases from J, with 18 bases between. Here the CDR3 reads CASKMGGTETQHF. As DNA, the CDR3 is TGTGCCAGCAAAATGGGAGGGACCGAGACCCAGCATTTT.

This clonotype was recorded many times. The chain couples TRBV7-3 to TRBJ2-2; a possible D gene is TRBD1 (6 bases). This CDR3 comprises 16 residues. Germline loops: CDR1 SGHTA, CDR2 FQGTGA. V was clipped by 1 base and J by 6 bases, with 15 bases between them. The CDR3 spells CASSLRSGTTAGELFF. The CDR3 DNA reads TGTGCCAGCAGCTTAAGGTCGGGGACAACGGCCGGGGAGCTGTTTTTT.

This clonotype came up many times. V is TRBV6-6 and J is TRBJ2-1; a possible D gene is TRBD2 (5 bases). Germline values: CDR1 MNHNY, CDR2 SVGAGI (reference sequence). This CDR3 has 20 amino acids. V was cut by 2 bases and J by 3 bases, with 26 bases left in between. CDR3 sequence (DNA): TGTGCCAGCAGTTACCCAACTAACGACTACCTAAACATAGACTACAATGAGCAGTTCTTC. It encodes CASSYPTNDYLNIDYNEQFF.

This clonotype has a single count. The chain uses TRBV29-1 and TRBJ2-1; either TRBD1 or TRBD2 may fit D (5 bases each). This CDR3 has 20 amino acids. The V end was cut by 1 base, the J end by 1 base, with 26 bases between. Germline loops: CDR1 SQVTM, CDR2 ANQGSEA. CDR3 region: CSVEGHADTGELFSYNEQFF. CDR3 in DNA: TGCAGCGTTGAAGGACACGCGGACACCGGGGAGCTGTTTTCCTACAATGAGCAGTTCTTC.